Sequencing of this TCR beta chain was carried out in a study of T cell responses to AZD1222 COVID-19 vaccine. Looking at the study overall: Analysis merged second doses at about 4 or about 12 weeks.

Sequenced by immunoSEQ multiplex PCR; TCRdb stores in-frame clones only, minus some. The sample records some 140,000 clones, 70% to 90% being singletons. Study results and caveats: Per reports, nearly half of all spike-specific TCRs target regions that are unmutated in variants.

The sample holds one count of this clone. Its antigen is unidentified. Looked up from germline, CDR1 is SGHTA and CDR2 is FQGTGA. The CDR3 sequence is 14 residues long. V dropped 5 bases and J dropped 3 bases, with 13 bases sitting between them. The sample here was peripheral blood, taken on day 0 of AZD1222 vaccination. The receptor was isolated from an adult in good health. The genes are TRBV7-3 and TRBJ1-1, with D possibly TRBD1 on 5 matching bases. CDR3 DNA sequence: TGTGCCAGCAGCAGGGACGCTGGGTACACTGAAGCTTTCTTT. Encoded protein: CASSRDAGYTEAFF.